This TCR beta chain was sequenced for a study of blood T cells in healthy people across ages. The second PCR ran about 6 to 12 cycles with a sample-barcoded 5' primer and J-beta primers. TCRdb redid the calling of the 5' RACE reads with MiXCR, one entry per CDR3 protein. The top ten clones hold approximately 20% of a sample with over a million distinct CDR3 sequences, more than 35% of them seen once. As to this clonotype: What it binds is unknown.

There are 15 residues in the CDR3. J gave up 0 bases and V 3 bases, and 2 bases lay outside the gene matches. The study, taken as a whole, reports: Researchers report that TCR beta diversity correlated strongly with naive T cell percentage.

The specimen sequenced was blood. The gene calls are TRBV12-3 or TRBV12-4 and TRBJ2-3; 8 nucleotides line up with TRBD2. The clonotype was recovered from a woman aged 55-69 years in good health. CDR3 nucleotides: TGTGCCAGCAGTTTTAGCGGGACTAGCACAGATACGCAGTATTTT. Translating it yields CASSFSGTSTDTQYF.